The 10 T cell receptor beta chains reported below all come from one sample, sequenced in a study of blood T cell repertoires in COVID-19 (dated by TCRdb to 2020 to 2022). Library prep was done by the immunoSEQ multiplex PCR assay. The clones in this table, taken by TCRdb from immuneACCESS, are in-frame only. Not every clone is retained; where verified, under half of the shortfall comes from an unresolved V gene, and the cause of the rest is unknown. The sample table holds about 210,000 clones, of which approximately 78% were seen once. The top ten hold 5.2% of the sample. Material for sequencing was peripheral blood. The receptors were sampled from a woman in her sixties or seventies with COVID-19, enrolled during active disease.

V gene TRBV6-5 combines with J gene TRBJ1-5, with D perhaps TRBD1 (5 bases). Germline lookup yields CDR1 MNHEY and CDR2 SVGAGI. CDR3 size: 14 residues. Trimming took 5 bases from V and 5 from J, leaving 13 bases between them. The CDR3 sequence: CASSRGGSDQPQHF. The CDR3 region has the DNA TGTGCCAGCAGTCGGGGGGGGAGTGATCAGCCCCAGCATTTT.

The chain carries TRBV11-3 and TRBJ2-7, with 7 bases fitting TRBD2. The germline CDR1 and CDR2 sequences are SGHNT and YENEEA. The CDR3 runs 17 residues. J was trimmed by 2 bases and V by 2 bases; bases with no gene match: 12. CDR3 nucleotides: TGTGCCAGCAGCTTACCCTCGGGGCTAGCGGATACCTACGAGCAGTACTTC. This codes for CASSLPSGLADTYEQYF.

The chain links TRBV24-1 to TRBJ2-1, with TRBD2 matching over 12 bases. The CDR3 totals 19 residues. Unmatched junction bases numbered 16, after V lost 4 bases and J lost 7 bases. Germline V gene data show CDR1 as KGHDR and CDR2 as SFDVKD. The CDR3 nucleotides read TGTGCCACCAGTGAGCCAGCTAGCGGGAGGGCACTAGGAGGAAATGAGCAGTTCTTC. This encodes CATSEPASGRALGGNEQFF.

This clone appeared once. This chain links TRBV21-1 with TRBJ2-3; no check of the table's D call, TRBD2, against the DNA was made. TRBV21-1 is shown as a pseudogene. The CDR3 is 12 amino acids. The CDR3 reads CASSNKLDTQYF. Written as DNA, the CDR3 is TGTGCCAGCAGCAATAAGCTAGATACGCAGTATTTT.

This clone was seen ten or more times. V is TRBV6-5 and J is TRBJ1-4, with TRBD1 identical over 7 bases. The CDR3 extends over 15 amino acids. Trimming cost V 10 bases and J 7 bases; bases outside gene matches: 15. CDR1 and CDR2 from the germline V gene are MNHEY and SVGAGI. The CDR3 DNA sequence: TGTGCCACCGAACATAACAGGGGAACACCTGAAAAACTGTTTTTT. Amino acid sequence: CATEHNRGTPEKLFF.

In this sample, this clone turned up once. CDR3 residues: CASSQDITGQINSPLHF. In DNA form, the CDR3 reads TGTGCCAGCAGCCAGGATATCACGGGACAGATTAATTCACCCCTCCACTTT. This rearrangement joins TRBV3-1 (or the pseudogene TRBV3-2) to TRBJ1-6, with 7 bases identical to TRBD1. V lost 3 bases, J lost 6 bases, and 11 bases stayed unmatched. The CDR3 is made up of 17 amino acids. The V gene's germline CDR1 is LGHDT and CDR2 YNNKEL (reference sequence).

The CDR3 sequence is CASSPRTGMNTEAFF. In DNA, the CDR3 is TGTGCCAGCAGCCCGCGGACAGGGATGAACACTGAAGCTTTCTTT. The genes are TRBV3-1 (or the pseudogene TRBV3-2) and TRBJ1-1; TRBD1 aligns across 8 bases. The CDR3 has 15 residues. Germline-derived CDR1 and CDR2 are LGHDT and YNNKEL (reference sequence). Trimming at V came to 4 bases and at J to 0 bases, leaving 4 bases not matched to a gene.

The chain joins TRBV3-1 (or the pseudogene TRBV3-2) to TRBJ2-1, with 15 bases lining up with TRBD2. Germline CDR1 LGHDT, CDR2 YNNKEL (reference sequence). This CDR3 is built from 20 residues. With 2 bases clipped from V and 2 bases from J, the junction kept 10 bases outside the gene matches. CDR3 loop: CASSQPPGRTSGRAYNEQFF. As DNA, the CDR3 is TGTGCCAGCAGCCAACCCCCAGGAAGGACTAGCGGGAGGGCCTACAATGAGCAGTTCTTC.

This clone showed up just once. This rearrangement joins TRBV6-2 or TRBV6-3 to TRBJ2-5; D is possibly TRBD2 (5 bases). The germline CDR1 and CDR2 sequences are MNHEY and SVGEGT. The CDR3 is 11 amino acids. The V and J ends lost 6 bases and 9 bases respectively, with 11 bases between them. CDR3 sequence (DNA): TGTGCCAGCAGCCGCCCAGCGGCCCAGTACTTC. Its translation: CASSRPAAQYF.

The chain links TRBV27 to TRBJ2-3; 7 positions agree with TRBD2. The length of the CDR3 is 12 residues. The junction had 12 bases not matched to a gene; V was cut back by 10 bases and J by 11 bases. Germline lookup yields CDR1 MNHEY and CDR2 SMNVEV (reference sequence). This CDR3 reads CATKTQGGMQYF. CDR3 coding DNA: TGTGCCACGAAAACCCAGGGAGGGATGCAGTATTTT.